The 27 T cell receptor beta chains given below trace back to one sample, sequenced in a study of blood T cell repertoires in COVID-19. TCRdb keeps only in-frame clones here, not all; method: immunoSEQ multiplex PCR. The repertoire consists of about 270,000 clones, with approximately 77% occurring once and the leading ten covering less than 4%. The specimen was peripheral blood. These receptors all come from a woman aged 18 to 35 with acute or convalescent COVID-19.

The V and J genes are TRBV15 and TRBJ1-3; D is ambiguous. Germline-derived CDR1 and CDR2 are LNHNV and YYDKDF (reference sequence). The V and J ends lost 3 bases and 0 bases respectively, with 9 bases between them. The CDR3 spans 15 residues. In nucleotides, the CDR3 is TGTGCCACCAGCAGGGCCGGGAACTCTGGAAACACCATATATTTT. This sequence encodes CATSRAGNSGNTIYF.

This sequence joins TRBV5-1 and TRBJ2-1, with 7 bases that match TRBD1. Trimming took 6 bases from V and 0 from J; bases not matched to a gene: 6. Germline V gene lookup returns CDR1 SGHRS and CDR2 YFSETQ. The CDR3 extends over 15 amino acids. The DNA for the CDR3 is TGCGCCAGCACCTTTTGGGACAGCTCCTACAATGAGCAGTTCTTC. Translation: CASTFWDSSYNEQFF.

This clone showed up just a few times. This chain uses TRBV11-2 with TRBJ2-7; 9 bases line up with TRBD1. The length of the CDR3 is 13 residues. V lost 8 bases, J lost 5 bases, and 7 bases stayed unmatched. Germline loops: CDR1 SGHAT, CDR2 FQNNGV. CDR3 sequence reads: CASGDRAYHEQYF. CDR3 nucleotides: TGTGCCAGCGGGGACAGGGCGTACCACGAGCAGTACTTC.

This clone was seen a single time. The chain joins TRBV11-2 to TRBJ1-6, with TRBD1 matching 8 bases. In germline, CDR1 is SGHAT, CDR2 FQNNGV. The V gene end was trimmed by 5 bases and the J gene end by 0 bases; junction bases not matched to a gene: 6. The CDR3 contains 17 residues. This chain's CDR3 is CASSPGQGSSYNSPLHF. The DNA of the CDR3 is TGTGCCAGCAGCCCTGGACAGGGCAGCTCCTATAATTCACCCCTCCACTTT. The whole variable domain, filled in from reference TRBV11-2 and TRBJ1-6, reads EAGVAQSPRYKIIEKRQSVAFWCNPISGHATLYWYQQILGQGPKLLIQFQNNGVVDDSQLPKDRFSAERLKGVDSTLKIQPAKLEDSAVYLCASSPGQGSSYNSPLHFGNGTRLTVT.

The table lists this clone with a count of one. The V call is TRBV6-5, the J call TRBJ2-1, with D possibly matching TRBD1 (6 bases). From germline, CDR1 is MNHEY and CDR2 SVGAGI. The CDR3 length is 14 residues. Trimming shortened V by 7 bases and J by 0 bases, and 10 bases separated the two germline ends. The DNA for the CDR3 is TGTGCCAGCATGGACAGCCGCTCCTACAATGAGCAGTTCTTC. Residues: CASMDSRSYNEQFF.

This chain links TRBV6-1 with TRBJ2-5; 9 bases align to TRBD1. This CDR3 spans 15 amino acids. Germline V gene data show CDR1 as MNHNS and CDR2 as SASEGT. Trimming removed 3 bases from V and 5 bases from J; junction bases left unmatched: 7. The CDR3 DNA reads TGTGCCAGCAGTGAGGACAGGGGTTTCTGGGAGACCCAGTACTTC. Its translation is CASSEDRGFWETQYF.

This chain connects TRBV11-2 to TRBJ1-1; D uncertain. Germline CDR1 and CDR2: SGHAT and FQNNGV. The ends were cut back, 3 bases at V and 4 bases at J, with 6 bases in the middle. The CDR3 has 12 amino acids. CDR3 in DNA: TGTGCCAGCAGCTTTGGAGGCACTGAAGCTTTCTTT. Protein sequence: CASSFGGTEAFF.

This clone is a singleton in its sample. V usage is TRBV7-2 and J usage is TRBJ1-4, with 7 bases identical to TRBD1. The CDR3 length is 14 residues. CDR1 and CDR2 (germline): SGHTA, FQGNSA. The trim removed 3 bases at V and 8 bases at J, leaving 6 bases unmatched. The CDR3 DNA reads TGTGCCAGCAGCTTCCAGGGGGGCCGAGAAAAACTGTTTTTT. Translating gives CASSFQGGREKLFF.

This clone has just one count. The chain is built from TRBV6-2 or TRBV6-3 and TRBJ1-1; D unresolved. This CDR3 has 15 amino acids. Germline loops: CDR1 MNHEY, CDR2 SVGEGT. Trimming cost V 4 bases and J 0 bases, with 12 bases left between them. In nucleotides, the CDR3 is TGTGCCAGCAGTTCGAGGGAACCCTTGAACACTGAAGCTTTCTTT. It codes for CASSSREPLNTEAFF.

The chain carries TRBV7-6 and TRBJ2-3; 9 bases agree with TRBD2. With V trimmed by 0 bases and J by 6 bases, 13 bases remained unmatched. The CDR3 runs to 18 residues. The germline gives CDR1 SGHVS, CDR2 FNYEAQ. The CDR3 reads CASSLAGGLAGMRDTQYF. The DNA for the CDR3 is TGTGCCAGCAGCTTAGCCGGTGGTCTAGCGGGAATGAGGGATACGCAGTATTTT.

The rearrangement links TRBV5-4 to TRBJ2-5, with 8 bases matching TRBD2. Germline V gene sequence: CDR1 SGHNT, CDR2 YYREEE (reference sequence). CDR3 length equals 13 residues. V dropped 4 bases and J dropped 5; count of bases not matched to a gene: 4. The CDR3 protein is CASSVTSAETQYF. The CDR3 DNA reads as TGTGCCAGCAGCGTGACTAGCGCGGAGACCCAGTACTTC.

This clone came up once. The rearrangement joins TRBV9 to TRBJ2-4, with TRBD2 matching over 7 bases. The V segment lost 4 bases and the J segment 0 bases; nucleotides outside the gene matches: 7. This CDR3 comprises 16 residues. CDR1 SGDLS and CDR2 YYNGEE come from the germline V gene. The CDR3 DNA sequence: TGTGCCAGCAGCCCAGCTAGCGGCCTAGCCAAAAACATTCAGTACTTC. It encodes CASSPASGLAKNIQYF.

V and J are TRBV6-6 and TRBJ1-2; D is unclear. Trimming removed 8 bases from V and 0 bases from J, with 13 bases in between. Germline lookup yields CDR1 MNHNY and CDR2 SVGAGI (reference sequence). The CDR3 runs 14 residues. CDR3: CASQGGWSNYGYTF. The DNA of the CDR3 is TGTGCCAGCCAAGGAGGGTGGTCTAACTATGGCTACACCTTC.

The CDR3 region is CASSRRLAGASDTGELFF. DNA for the CDR3: TGTGCCAGCAGCCGCCGACTAGCGGGAGCATCGGACACCGGGGAGCTGTTTTTT. The rearrangement links TRBV4-2 to TRBJ2-2, with TRBD2 identical over 12 bases. V was pared by 4 bases and J by 3 bases, with 9 bases of the junction left unmatched. CDR1 is LGHNA, CDR2 YNFKEQ, per germline. This CDR3 has 18 amino acids.

The rearrangement joins TRBV11-3 to TRBJ2-7; 9 nucleotides line up with TRBD1. From germline, CDR1 is SGHNT and CDR2 YENEEA. With V trimmed by 5 bases and J by 4 bases, 3 bases remained unmatched. CDR3 size: 13 residues. CDR3 bases: TGTGCCAGCAGCACCGGGACAGGGTACGAGCAGTACTTC. Protein: CASSTGTGYEQYF.

As regards this clone: One end of the junction varies from germline; a read error may be responsible. J is TRBJ2-2 and V is TRBV7-7, with a possible D match to TRBD2 (7 bases). The CDR3 sequence is 18 residues long. The germline V gene has CDR1 SSHAT and CDR2 FNYEAQ (reference sequence). The DNA for the CDR3 is TGTGCTAGCAGCCCGCGATGGTCGGGGGGCGCCTCCTCCGGGGAGCTGTTTTTT. Amino acid sequence: CASSPRWSGGASSGELFF.

V usage is TRBV28 and J usage is TRBJ1-2, with D perhaps TRBD1 (5 bases). Deletions cut 9 bases from V and 4 bases from J, with 12 bases between. CDR1 and CDR2 (germline): MDHEN, SYDVKM. CDR3 length: 12 amino acids. CDR3 residues: CASTGGGYGYTF. CDR3 coding DNA: TGTGCCAGTACCGGGGGGGGCTATGGCTACACCTTC.

The chain couples TRBV25-1 to TRBJ2-5, with 11 bases aligning to TRBD1. CDR1 and CDR2 (germline): MGHDK, SYGVNS. J gave up 5 bases and V 1 base, and 12 bases lay outside the gene matches. The length of the CDR3 is 18 residues. The CDR3 sequence is CASSESGQGARGGETQYF. In nucleotides, the CDR3 is TGTGCCAGCAGTGAATCCGGACAGGGGGCCCGGGGGGGCGAGACCCAGTACTTC.

This clone has a handful of counts. This chain uses TRBV6-5 with TRBJ1-2; no clear D gene. CDR3 length equals 13 residues. Germline V gene sequence: CDR1 MNHEY, CDR2 SVGAGI. The V end lost 7 bases, the J end lost 8 bases, and 17 bases lay between the germline ends. The CDR3 reads CASTVGLRAGYTF. In DNA, the CDR3 is TGTGCCAGCACCGTCGGACTAAGGGCCGGCTACACCTTC.

The rearrangement uses TRBV28 and TRBJ1-5; possible D gene TRBD1, 5 bases. Trimming stripped 3 bases from V and 5 bases from J, with 17 bases between. The V gene's germline CDR1 is MDHEN and CDR2 SYDVKM. This CDR3 contains 16 residues. The DNA of the CDR3 is TGTGCCAGCAGTTTGAGCATCAGGGCAGGATATCAGCCCCAGCATTTT. It specifies CASSLSIRAGYQPQHF.

The chain carries TRBV7-2 and TRBJ2-7, with a tentative D call TRBD2 (6 bases). Trimming removed 5 bases at V and 3 bases at J, with 14 bases between. The CDR3 is 14 residues long. The V gene's germline CDR1 is SGHTA and CDR2 FQGNSA. CDR3 protein: CASSTGDSNYEQYF. The CDR3 DNA reads as TGTGCCAGCAGCACGGGGGACTCAAACTACGAGCAGTACTTC.

V gene TRBV14 combines with J gene TRBJ1-2; D possibly corresponds to TRBD1 (5 bases). This CDR3 contains 15 residues. Germline CDR1 is SGHDN and CDR2 is FVKESK. Trimming took off 3 bases at V and 4 bases at J, with 15 bases between the two ends. Written as DNA, the CDR3 is TGTGCCAGCAGCCAGGAATTAGGGGCTGGCTATGGCTACACCTTC. Translating gives CASSQELGAGYGYTF.

V gene TRBV5-1 combines with J gene TRBJ2-7; D not certain. V shed 0 bases and J shed 3 bases, with 10 bases lying between them. CDR3 length: 14 residues. Per the germline V gene, CDR1 is SGHRS and CDR2 is YFSETQ. The CDR3 loop reads CASSLDPASYEQYF. The CDR3 region has the DNA TGCGCCAGCAGCTTGGATCCCGCCAGCTACGAGCAGTACTTC.

The chain uses TRBV27 and TRBJ2-1; D uncertain. V shed 3 bases and J shed 1 base, with 7 bases lying between them. CDR3 length: 14 residues. Germline V lookup: CDR1 MNHEY, CDR2 SMNVEV (reference sequence). The CDR3 reads CASSLPGSYNEQFF. The DNA for the CDR3 is TGTGCCAGCAGTTTGCCGGGTTCCTACAATGAGCAGTTCTTC.

The gene calls are TRBV4-3 and TRBJ2-2; 8 nucleotides agree with TRBD2. This CDR3 contains 16 residues. Germline lookup yields CDR1 LGHNA and CDR2 YSLEER. V lost 0 bases, J lost 3 bases, and 3 bases stayed unmatched. The CDR3 DNA sequence: TGCGCCAGCAGCCAAGAGGCGGGGGGTTACACCGGGGAGCTGTTTTTT. The encoded protein is CASSQEAGGYTGELFF.

This sequence joins TRBV2 and TRBJ2-3, with 8 bases that match TRBD2. In germline, CDR1 is SNHLY, CDR2 FYNNEI. The J segment lost 2 bases and the V segment lost 6 bases, leaving 13 bases of the junction unmatched. The CDR3 is made up of 17 amino acids. The CDR3, as DNA: TGTGCCAGCAGGGGGGGACCTACTAGCGGAATCACAGATACGCAGTATTTT. Translated, it gives CASRGGPTSGITDTQYF.

The chain uses TRBV25-1 and TRBJ1-1; 9 bases are a match to TRBD1. There are 13 residues in the CDR3. The germline V gene encodes CDR1 MGHDK and CDR2 SYGVNS. With 4 bases clipped from V and 5 bases from J, the junction kept 2 bases outside the gene matches. CDR3 in DNA: TGTGCCAGCAGTGGACAGGGGGGGACTGAAGCTTTCTTT. This sequence encodes CASSGQGGTEAFF.